These T cell receptor beta chains were read from a single sample in a study of CD4 T cell repertoires in COVID-19. Clones were read by immunoSEQ multiplex PCR, and TCRdb kept only the in-frame ones, dropping some. In the table there are around 300 clones, about 12% of which are singletons. Antigen specificity for these receptors is unknown. The input for sequencing was effector memory CD4+ T cells, cultured in vitro, taken after recovery from COVID-19. The receptors here all came from a human donor who had COVID-19. Both conserved end residues are part of each CDR3. D genes are given only for firm matches. The size of a clone is reported for some rows only, either as once, few or many, or as a class for expanded clones.

cdr3_aa: CAWSTTGGLGYTF
cdr3_nt: TGTGCCTGGAGCACGACAGGGGGACTTGGCTACACCTTC
clone_size: large
j_call: TRBJ1-2
v_call: TRBV30
cdr3_length: 13
d_call: TRBD1

cdr3_aa: CASSLERGNEKLFF
cdr3_nt: TGCGCCAGCAGCTTGGAACGGGGTAATGAAAAACTGTTTTTT
clone_size: few
j_call: TRBJ1-4
v_call: TRBV5-1
cdr3_length: 14
d_call: NA

cdr3_aa: CASLGPFEAFF
cdr3_nt: TGTGCCAGCCTGGGCCCATTTGAAGCTTTCTTT
clone_size: large
j_call: TRBJ1-1
v_call: TRBV6-5
cdr3_length: 11
d_call: NA

cdr3_aa: CASSYRGGGNTIYF
cdr3_nt: TGTGCCAGCAGCTACAGGGGTGGGGGAAACACCATATATTTT
clone_size: large
j_call: TRBJ1-3
v_call: TRBV11-2
cdr3_length: 14
d_call: TRBD1

cdr3_aa: CASSYSPGTPYGYTF
cdr3_nt: TGTGCCAGCAGTTACTCGCCCGGGACACCATATGGCTACACCTTC
clone_size: large
j_call: TRBJ1-2
v_call: TRBV6-2/TRBV6-3
cdr3_length: 15
d_call: NA

cdr3_aa: CASSQGYGGFGYTF
cdr3_nt: TGTGCCAGCAGCCAAGGGTACGGGGGGTTTGGCTACACCTTC
clone_size: large
j_call: TRBJ1-2
v_call: TRBV14
cdr3_length: 14
d_call: NA

cdr3_aa: CASSLGSGTDTQYF
cdr3_nt: TGTGCCAGCAGCTTAGGGTCAGGCACAGATACGCAGTATTTT
clone_size: NA
j_call: TRBJ2-3
v_call: TRBV7-7
cdr3_length: 14
d_call: NA

cdr3_aa: CASSQTGGAFF
cdr3_nt: TGTGCCAGCAGCCAAACTGGGGGGGCTTTCTTT
clone_size: large
j_call: TRBJ1-1
v_call: TRBV3-1/TRBV3-2
cdr3_length: 11
d_call: NA

cdr3_aa: CASKTESTGNIQYF
cdr3_nt: TGTGCCAGTAAAACAGAGAGTACGGGAAACATTCAGTACTTC
clone_size: large
j_call: TRBJ2-4
v_call: TRBV19
cdr3_length: 14
d_call: NA

cdr3_aa: CASSFRDRANTGELFF
cdr3_nt: TGTGCCAGCAGCTTCCGGGACAGGGCGAACACCGGGGAGCTGTTTTTT
clone_size: large
j_call: TRBJ2-2
v_call: TRBV9
cdr3_length: 16
d_call: TRBD1

cdr3_aa: CASSLTGGTEKLFF
cdr3_nt: TGCGCCAGCAGCCTGACAGGGGGTACTGAAAAACTGTTTTTT
clone_size: medium-sized
j_call: TRBJ1-4
v_call: TRBV5-1
cdr3_length: 14
d_call: TRBD1

cdr3_aa: CASSERGTDTQYF
cdr3_nt: TGTGCCAGCAGTGAACGGGGCACAGATACGCAGTATTTT
clone_size: medium-sized
j_call: TRBJ2-3
v_call: TRBV6-1
cdr3_length: 13
d_call: NA

cdr3_aa: CASSDRYPDRLGGYTF
cdr3_nt: TGTGCCAGCAGTGACCGATATCCGGACAGGCTTGGGGGCTACACCTTC
clone_size: medium-sized
j_call: TRBJ1-2
v_call: TRBV6-1
cdr3_length: 16
d_call: TRBD1

cdr3_aa: CASSSRTGPIYGYTF
cdr3_nt: TGTGCCAGCAGCTCAAGGACAGGGCCAATCTATGGCTACACCTTC
clone_size: medium-sized
j_call: TRBJ1-2
v_call: TRBV9
cdr3_length: 15
d_call: TRBD1

cdr3_aa: CASSLGRVGTGELFF
cdr3_nt: TGTGCCAGCAGCTTAGGACGGGTAGGCACCGGGGAGCTGTTTTTT
clone_size: NA
j_call: TRBJ2-2
v_call: TRBV11-2
cdr3_length: 15
d_call: NA

cdr3_aa: CASSPRWLAGGETQYF
cdr3_nt: TGTGCCAGCAGCCCGAGGTGGCTAGCGGGAGGGGAGACCCAGTACTTC
clone_size: large
j_call: TRBJ2-5
v_call: TRBV7-2
cdr3_length: 16
d_call: TRBD2

cdr3_aa: CASRTGARVEKLFF
cdr3_nt: TGTGCCAGTAGAACAGGGGCAAGGGTCGAAAAACTGTTTTTT
clone_size: medium-sized
j_call: TRBJ1-4
v_call: TRBV19
cdr3_length: 14
d_call: TRBD1

cdr3_aa: CASSNRDRDNSPLHF
cdr3_nt: TGTGCCAGCAGTAACCGGGACAGGGATAATTCACCCCTCCACTTT
clone_size: large
j_call: TRBJ1-6
v_call: TRBV6-5
cdr3_length: 15
d_call: TRBD1

cdr3_aa: CASSEGPREADTQYF
cdr3_nt: TGCGCCAGCAGCGAAGGGCCTAGGGAGGCAGATACGCAGTATTTT
clone_size: medium-sized
j_call: TRBJ2-3
v_call: TRBV10-1
cdr3_length: 15
d_call: NA

cdr3_aa: CASSIVRGRSTDTQYF
cdr3_nt: TGTGCCAGTAGTATAGTCCGGGGTCGGAGCACAGATACGCAGTATTTT
clone_size: hyperexpanded
j_call: TRBJ2-3
v_call: TRBV19
cdr3_length: 16
d_call: NA

cdr3_aa: CASSVGPVSYNEQFF
cdr3_nt: TGTGCCAGCAGCGTGGGGCCGGTCTCCTACAATGAGCAGTTCTTC
clone_size: few
j_call: TRBJ2-1
v_call: TRBV9
cdr3_length: 15
d_call: NA

cdr3_aa: CASSRAGEAFF
cdr3_nt: TGTGCCAGCAGCCGAGCTGGTGAAGCTTTCTTT
clone_size: large
j_call: TRBJ1-1
v_call: TRBV3-1/TRBV3-2
cdr3_length: 11
d_call: NA

cdr3_aa: CASSPGQGLSGNTIYF
cdr3_nt: TGCGCCAGCAGCCCGGGACAGGGGCTCTCAGGAAACACCATATATTTT
clone_size: NA
j_call: TRBJ1-3
v_call: TRBV4-3
cdr3_length: 16
d_call: TRBD1

cdr3_aa: CASSVRHSPNTGELFF
cdr3_nt: TGTGCCAGCAGTGTTAGACATTCTCCGAACACCGGGGAGCTGTTTTTT
clone_size: few
j_call: TRBJ2-2
v_call: TRBV6-1
cdr3_length: 16
d_call: NA

cdr3_aa: CASSNRGGNGYTF
cdr3_nt: TGCGCCAGCAGTAACAGGGGAGGGAATGGCTACACCTTC
clone_size: large
j_call: TRBJ1-2
v_call: TRBV10-2
cdr3_length: 13
d_call: TRBD1

cdr3_aa: CASSYPGKLYGYTF
cdr3_nt: TGTGCCAGCAGTTACCCAGGGAAGCTCTATGGCTACACCTTC
clone_size: medium-sized
j_call: TRBJ1-2
v_call: TRBV6-6
cdr3_length: 14
d_call: NA

cdr3_aa: CASSPRGILEQYF
cdr3_nt: TGTGCCAGCAGTCCTCGAGGGATTCTCGAGCAGTACTTC
clone_size: NA
j_call: TRBJ2-7
v_call: TRBV6-5
cdr3_length: 13
d_call: NA

cdr3_aa: CASSEVRGLGTQYF
cdr3_nt: TGTGCCAGCAGTGAGGTCAGGGGGCTTGGGACCCAGTACTTC
clone_size: large
j_call: TRBJ2-5
v_call: TRBV25-1
cdr3_length: 14
d_call: TRBD1

cdr3_aa: CASTSNPGGLKTQYF
cdr3_nt: TGTGCCAGCACCTCTAATCCGGGTGGGTTAAAGACCCAGTACTTC
clone_size: NA
j_call: TRBJ2-5
v_call: TRBV6-1
cdr3_length: 15
d_call: NA

cdr3_aa: CASSQGPTDQETQYF
cdr3_nt: TGCGCCAGCAGTCAGGGACCTACGGACCAAGAGACCCAGTACTTC
clone_size: NA
j_call: TRBJ2-5
v_call: TRBV5-1
cdr3_length: 15
d_call: NA

cdr3_aa: CASSYRTGYEQYF
cdr3_nt: TGTGCCAGCAGTTACCGGACAGGTTACGAGCAGTACTTC
clone_size: medium-sized
j_call: TRBJ2-7
v_call: TRBV6-5
cdr3_length: 13
d_call: TRBD1

cdr3_aa: CASSQRTGGFGYTF
cdr3_nt: TGTGCCAGCAGCCAAAGGACAGGGGGTTTCGGCTACACCTTC
clone_size: large
j_call: TRBJ1-2
v_call: TRBV14
cdr3_length: 14
d_call: TRBD1

cdr3_aa: CSARSGHEQFF
cdr3_nt: TGCAGTGCTAGATCCGGCCATGAGCAGTTCTTC
clone_size: few
j_call: TRBJ2-1
v_call: TRBV20-1
cdr3_length: 11
d_call: NA

cdr3_aa: CASSLYRDSNTGELFF
cdr3_nt: TGTGCCAGCAGCCTATACCGGGACTCGAACACCGGGGAGCTGTTTTTT
clone_size: large
j_call: TRBJ2-2
v_call: TRBV28
cdr3_length: 16
d_call: NA

cdr3_aa: CASSEARGALRGYTF
cdr3_nt: TGTGCCAGCAGTGAAGCCCGGGGGGCTTTGAGAGGCTACACCTTC
clone_size: NA
j_call: TRBJ1-2
v_call: TRBV6-1
cdr3_length: 15
d_call: NA

cdr3_aa: CASRSRGPETQYF
cdr3_nt: TGTGCCAGCAGATCCCGTGGCCCAGAGACCCAGTACTTC
clone_size: medium-sized
j_call: TRBJ2-5
v_call: TRBV5-6
cdr3_length: 13
d_call: NA

cdr3_aa: CASNAGRGDGYTF
cdr3_nt: TGCGCCAGCAACGCAGGACGAGGCGATGGCTACACCTTC
clone_size: medium-sized
j_call: TRBJ1-2
v_call: TRBV5-1
cdr3_length: 13
d_call: NA

cdr3_aa: CASSVGQGRTEAFF
cdr3_nt: TGTGCCAGCAGCGTTGGACAGGGTCGCACTGAAGCTTTCTTT
clone_size: NA
j_call: TRBJ1-1
v_call: TRBV3-1/TRBV3-2
cdr3_length: 14
d_call: TRBD1

cdr3_aa: CASSQDLSAGGPRRADTQYF
cdr3_nt: TGCGCCAGCAGCCAAGATTTGTCGGCGGGAGGGCCTCGTCGTGCAGATACGCAGTATTTT
clone_size: large
j_call: TRBJ2-3
v_call: TRBV4-1
cdr3_length: 20
d_call: TRBD2

cdr3_aa: CASSDGRGSGYTF
cdr3_nt: TGTGCCAGCAGTGACGGCAGGGGGTCTGGCTACACCTTC
clone_size: few
j_call: TRBJ1-2
v_call: TRBV6-4
cdr3_length: 13
d_call: TRBD1

cdr3_aa: CASSEALQGSNSPLHF
cdr3_nt: TGCGCCAGCAGTGAGGCCCTACAGGGGAGTAATTCACCCCTCCACTTT
clone_size: medium-sized
j_call: TRBJ1-6
v_call: TRBV10-2
cdr3_length: 16
d_call: TRBD1

cdr3_aa: CASRKNLATRCNEKLFF
cdr3_nt: TGTGCCAGCAGAAAAAACCTAGCTACAAGGTGCAATGAAAAACTGTTTTTT
clone_size: NA
j_call: TRBJ1-4
v_call: TRBV21-1
cdr3_length: 17
d_call: NA

cdr3_aa: CASSESLSRGGNQPQHF
cdr3_nt: TGTGCCAGCAGTGAATCATTAAGCAGGGGAGGGAATCAGCCCCAGCATTTT
clone_size: large
j_call: TRBJ1-5
v_call: TRBV6-1
cdr3_length: 17
d_call: NA

cdr3_aa: CASSSQLTGSGGELFF
cdr3_nt: TGTGCCAGCAGTTCCCAATTGACAGGGTCCGGCGGGGAGCTGTTTTTT
clone_size: NA
j_call: TRBJ2-2
v_call: TRBV6-5
cdr3_length: 16
d_call: TRBD1

cdr3_aa: CASSLGTSTDTQYF
cdr3_nt: TGTGCCAGCAGCTTAGGCACCTCCACAGATACGCAGTATTTT
clone_size: few
j_call: TRBJ2-3
v_call: TRBV13
cdr3_length: 14
d_call: NA

cdr3_aa: CAVLTNTGELFF
cdr3_nt: TGCGCCGTCTTAACTAACACCGGGGAGCTGTTTTTT
clone_size: NA
j_call: TRBJ2-2
v_call: TRBV10-1
cdr3_length: 12
d_call: NA

cdr3_aa: CASPTQGIGGTFF
cdr3_nt: TGTGCCAGCCCTACCCAAGGAATTGGGGGAACGTTCTTC
clone_size: medium-sized
j_call: TRBJ2-1
v_call: TRBV12-3/TRBV12-4
cdr3_length: 13
d_call: NA